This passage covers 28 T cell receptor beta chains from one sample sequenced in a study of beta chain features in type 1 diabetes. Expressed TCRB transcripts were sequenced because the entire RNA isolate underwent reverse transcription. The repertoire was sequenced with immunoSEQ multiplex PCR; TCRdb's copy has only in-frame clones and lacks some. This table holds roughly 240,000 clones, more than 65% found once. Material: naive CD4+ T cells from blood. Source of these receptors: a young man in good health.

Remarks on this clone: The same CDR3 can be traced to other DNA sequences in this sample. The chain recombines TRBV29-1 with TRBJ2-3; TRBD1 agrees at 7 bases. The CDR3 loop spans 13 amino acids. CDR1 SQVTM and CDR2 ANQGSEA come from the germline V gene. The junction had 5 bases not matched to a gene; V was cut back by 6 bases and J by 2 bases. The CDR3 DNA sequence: TGCAGCGTGACCGGGACAGTCACAGATACGCAGTATTTT. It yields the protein CSVTGTVTDTQYF.

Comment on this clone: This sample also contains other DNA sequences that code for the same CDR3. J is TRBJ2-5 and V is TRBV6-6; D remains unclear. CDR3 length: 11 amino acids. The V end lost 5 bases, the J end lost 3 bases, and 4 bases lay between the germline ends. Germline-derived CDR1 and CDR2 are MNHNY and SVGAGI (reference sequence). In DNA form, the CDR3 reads TGTGCCAGCAGTCCGAAAGAGACCCAGTACTTC. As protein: CASSPKETQYF.

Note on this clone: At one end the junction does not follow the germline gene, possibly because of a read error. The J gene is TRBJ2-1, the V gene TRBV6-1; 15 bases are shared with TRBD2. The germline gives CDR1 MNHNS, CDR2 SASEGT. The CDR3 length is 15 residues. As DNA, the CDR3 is TGTGCCAGCAGGGAAGGACTAGCGGGAGGGAATGAGCAGTTCTTC. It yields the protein CASREGLAGGNEQFF.

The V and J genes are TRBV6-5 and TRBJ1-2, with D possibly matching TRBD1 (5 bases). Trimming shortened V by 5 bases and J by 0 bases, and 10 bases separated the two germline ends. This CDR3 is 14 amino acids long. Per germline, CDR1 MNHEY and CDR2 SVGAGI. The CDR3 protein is CASSPRGTNYGYTF. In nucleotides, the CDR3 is TGTGCCAGCAGTCCACGGGGGACTAACTATGGCTACACCTTC.

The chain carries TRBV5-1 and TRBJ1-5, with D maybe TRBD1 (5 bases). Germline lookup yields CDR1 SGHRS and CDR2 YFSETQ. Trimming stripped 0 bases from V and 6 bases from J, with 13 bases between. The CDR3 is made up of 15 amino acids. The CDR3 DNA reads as TGCGCCAGCAGCTTGGCCGGGACCTACGGTCAGCCCCAGCATTTT. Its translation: CASSLAGTYGQPQHF.

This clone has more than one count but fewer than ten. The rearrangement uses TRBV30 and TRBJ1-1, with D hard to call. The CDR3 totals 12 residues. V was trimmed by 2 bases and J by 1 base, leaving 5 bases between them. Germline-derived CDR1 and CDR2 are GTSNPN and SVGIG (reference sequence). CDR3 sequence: CAWSRKNTEAFF. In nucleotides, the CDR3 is TGTGCCTGGAGTAGGAAGAACACTGAAGCTTTCTTT.

CDR3 sequence: CASSYSSPGYEQYF. CDR3 DNA: TGTGCCAGCAGTTACTCGAGTCCCGGGTACGAGCAGTACTTC. The V call is TRBV6-6, the J call TRBJ2-7; D ambiguous. Between the trimmed V and J ends, which lost 0 bases and 4 bases, there was a span of 10 bases. CDR1 and CDR2 from the germline V gene are MNHNY and SVGAGI (reference sequence). This CDR3 has 14 residues.

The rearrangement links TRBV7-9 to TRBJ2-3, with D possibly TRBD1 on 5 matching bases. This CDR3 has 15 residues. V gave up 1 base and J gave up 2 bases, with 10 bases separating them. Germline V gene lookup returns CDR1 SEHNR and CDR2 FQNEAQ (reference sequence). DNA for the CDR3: TGTGCCAGCAGCTTAGTTTCAGGGTTCACAGATACGCAGTATTTT. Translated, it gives CASSLVSGFTDTQYF.

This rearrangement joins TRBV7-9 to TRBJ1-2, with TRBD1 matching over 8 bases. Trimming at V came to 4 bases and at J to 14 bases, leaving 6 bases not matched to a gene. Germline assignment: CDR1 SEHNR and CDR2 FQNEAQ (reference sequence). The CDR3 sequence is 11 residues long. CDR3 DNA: TGTGCCAGCAGCTCCGGACAGGGTAGGACCTTC. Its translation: CASSSGQGRTF.

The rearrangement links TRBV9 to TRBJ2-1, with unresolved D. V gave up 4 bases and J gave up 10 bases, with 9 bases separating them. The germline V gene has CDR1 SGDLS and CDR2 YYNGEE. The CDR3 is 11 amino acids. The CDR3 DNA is TGTGCCAGCAGCTTGTTAGTGGAGCAGTTCTTC. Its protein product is CASSLLVEQFF.

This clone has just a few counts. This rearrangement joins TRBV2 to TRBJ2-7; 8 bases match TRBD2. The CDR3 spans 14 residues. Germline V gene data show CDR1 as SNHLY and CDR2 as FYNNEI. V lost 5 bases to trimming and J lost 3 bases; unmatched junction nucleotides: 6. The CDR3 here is CASSPHGTSYEQYF. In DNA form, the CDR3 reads TGTGCCAGCAGTCCTCACGGGACTAGCTACGAGCAGTACTTC. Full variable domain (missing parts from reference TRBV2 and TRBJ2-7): EPEVTQTPSHQVTQMGQEVILRCVPISNHLYFYWYRQILGQKVEFLVSFYNNEISEKSEIFDDQFSVERPDGSNFTLKIRSTKLEDSAMYFCASSPHGTSYEQYFGPGTRLTVT.

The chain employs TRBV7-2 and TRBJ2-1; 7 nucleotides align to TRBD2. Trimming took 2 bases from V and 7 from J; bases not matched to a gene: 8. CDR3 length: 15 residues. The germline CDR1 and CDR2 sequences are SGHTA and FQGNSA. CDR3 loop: CASSLLRLAGNEQFF. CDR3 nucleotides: TGTGCCAGCAGCTTACTTAGGTTAGCGGGTAATGAGCAGTTCTTC.

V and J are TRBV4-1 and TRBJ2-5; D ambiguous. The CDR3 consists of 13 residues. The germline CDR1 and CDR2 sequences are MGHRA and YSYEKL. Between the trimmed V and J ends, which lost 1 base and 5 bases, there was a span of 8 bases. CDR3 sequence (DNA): TGCGCCAGCAGCCAAGTATCCCGGGAGACCCAGTACTTC. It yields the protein CASSQVSRETQYF.

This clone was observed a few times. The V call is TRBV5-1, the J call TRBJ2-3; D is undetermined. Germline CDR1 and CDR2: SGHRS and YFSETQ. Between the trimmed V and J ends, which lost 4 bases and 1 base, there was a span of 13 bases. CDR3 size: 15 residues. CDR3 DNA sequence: TGCGCCAGCAGCAGGGATAAGCAGGGCACAGATACGCAGTATTTT. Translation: CASSRDKQGTDTQYF. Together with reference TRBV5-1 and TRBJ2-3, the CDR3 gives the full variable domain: KAGVTQTPRYLIKTRGQQVTLSCSPISGHRSVSWYQQTPGQGLQFLFEYFSETQRNKGNFPGRFSGRQFSNSRSEMNVSTLELGDSALYLCASSRDKQGTDTQYFGPGTRLTVL.

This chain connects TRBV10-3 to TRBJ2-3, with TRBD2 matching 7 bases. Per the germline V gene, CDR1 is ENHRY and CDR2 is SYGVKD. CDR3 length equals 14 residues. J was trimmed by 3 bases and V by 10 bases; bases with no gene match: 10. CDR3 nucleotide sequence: TGTGCCAGCTGTAGGAGGGAGGGGACAGATACGCAGTATTTT. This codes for CASCRREGTDTQYF.

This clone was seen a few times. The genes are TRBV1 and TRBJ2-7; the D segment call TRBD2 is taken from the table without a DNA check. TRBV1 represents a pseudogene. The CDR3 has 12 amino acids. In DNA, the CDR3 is TGCACGGAGGACGGGATCTCCTACGAGCAGTACTTC. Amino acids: CTEDGISYEQYF.

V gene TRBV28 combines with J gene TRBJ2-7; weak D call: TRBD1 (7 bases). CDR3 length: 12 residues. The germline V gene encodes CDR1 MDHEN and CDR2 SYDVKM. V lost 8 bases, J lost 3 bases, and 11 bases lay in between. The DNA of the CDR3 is TGTGCCAGCGCCAGGGGGGTCTACGAGCAGTACTTC. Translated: CASARGVYEQYF.

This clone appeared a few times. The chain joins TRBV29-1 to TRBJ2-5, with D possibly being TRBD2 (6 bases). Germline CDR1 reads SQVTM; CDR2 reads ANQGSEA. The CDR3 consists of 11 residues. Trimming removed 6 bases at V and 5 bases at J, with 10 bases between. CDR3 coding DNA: TGCAGCGTAGGACTAAGGGAGACCCAGTACTTC. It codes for CSVGLRETQYF.

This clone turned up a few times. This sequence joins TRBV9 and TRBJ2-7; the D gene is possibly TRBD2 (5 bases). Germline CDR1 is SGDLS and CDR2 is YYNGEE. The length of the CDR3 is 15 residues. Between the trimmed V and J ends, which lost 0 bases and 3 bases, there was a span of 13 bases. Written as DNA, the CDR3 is TGTGCCAGCAGCGTAGTTTCCGGGATGGGCTACGAGCAGTACTTC. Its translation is CASSVVSGMGYEQYF.

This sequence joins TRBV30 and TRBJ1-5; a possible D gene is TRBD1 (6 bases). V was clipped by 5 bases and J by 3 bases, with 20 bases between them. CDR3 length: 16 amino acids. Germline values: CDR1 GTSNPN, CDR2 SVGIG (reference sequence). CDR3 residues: CAWSLGGGLNNQPQHF. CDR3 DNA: TGTGCCTGGTCCCTCGGAGGGGGGTTGAACAATCAGCCCCAGCATTTT. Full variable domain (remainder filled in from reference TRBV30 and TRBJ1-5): SQTIHQWPATLVQPVGSPLSLECTVEGTSNPNLYWYRQAAGRGLQLLFYSVGIGQISSEVPQNLSASRPQDRQFILSSKKLLLSDSGFYLCAWSLGGGLNNQPQHFGDGTRLSIL.

DNA of the CDR3: TGCGCCAGCAGCCAACAGGTCCAAGAGACCCAGTACTTC. Its translation is CASSQQVQETQYF. V and J are TRBV4-1 and TRBJ2-5; D is uncertain. The CDR3 consists of 13 residues. CDR1 is MGHRA, CDR2 YSYEKL, per germline. Trimming removed 2 bases from V and 1 base from J, with 5 bases in between.

In DNA form, the CDR3 reads TGCAGCGCTTCCGGGACAGGCTACGAGCAGTACTTC. Its protein product is CSASGTGYEQYF. The chain couples TRBV29-1 to TRBJ2-7, with 8 bases matching TRBD1. Germline V gene lookup returns CDR1 SQVTM and CDR2 ANQGSEA. CDR3 length equals 12 residues. The ends lost 7 bases at V and 3 bases at J; junction bases unmatched: 5.

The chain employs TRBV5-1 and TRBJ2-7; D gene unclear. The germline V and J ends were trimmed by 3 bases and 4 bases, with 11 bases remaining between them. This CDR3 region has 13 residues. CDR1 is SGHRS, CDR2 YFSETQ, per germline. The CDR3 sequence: CASSYSGGYEQYF. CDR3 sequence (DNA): TGCGCCAGCAGCTACTCGGGTGGATACGAGCAGTACTTC. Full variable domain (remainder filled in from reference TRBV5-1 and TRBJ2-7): KAGVTQTPRYLIKTRGQQVTLSCSPISGHRSVSWYQQTPGQGLQFLFEYFSETQRNKGNFPGRFSGRQFSNSRSEMNVSTLELGDSALYLCASSYSGGYEQYFGPGTRLTVT.

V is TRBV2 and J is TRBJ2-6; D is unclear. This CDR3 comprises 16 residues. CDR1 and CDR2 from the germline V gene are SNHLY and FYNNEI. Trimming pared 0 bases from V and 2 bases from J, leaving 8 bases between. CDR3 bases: TGTGCCAGCAGTGAAGCGGTGGGAACTGGGGCCAACGTCCTGACTTTC. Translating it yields CASSEAVGTGANVLTF.

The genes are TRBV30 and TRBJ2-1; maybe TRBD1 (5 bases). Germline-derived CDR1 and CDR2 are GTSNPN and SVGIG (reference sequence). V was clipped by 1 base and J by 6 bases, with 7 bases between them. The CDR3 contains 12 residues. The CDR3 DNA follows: TGTGCCTGGAGTGGACAGTTCAATGAGCAGTTCTTC. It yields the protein CAWSGQFNEQFF.

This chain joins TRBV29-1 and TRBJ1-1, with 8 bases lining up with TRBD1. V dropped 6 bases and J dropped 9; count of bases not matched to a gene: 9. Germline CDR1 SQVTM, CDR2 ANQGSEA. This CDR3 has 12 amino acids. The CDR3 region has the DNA TGCAGCGTAGCAGGACAGGGCTTTAAAGCTTTCTTT. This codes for CSVAGQGFKAFF.

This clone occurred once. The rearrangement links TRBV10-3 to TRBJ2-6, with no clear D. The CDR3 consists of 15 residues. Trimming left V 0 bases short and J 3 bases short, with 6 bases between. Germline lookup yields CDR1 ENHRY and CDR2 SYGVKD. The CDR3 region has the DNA TGTGCCATCAGTGAGTCTGTGGATGGGGCCAACGTCCTGACTTTC. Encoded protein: CAISESVDGANVLTF.

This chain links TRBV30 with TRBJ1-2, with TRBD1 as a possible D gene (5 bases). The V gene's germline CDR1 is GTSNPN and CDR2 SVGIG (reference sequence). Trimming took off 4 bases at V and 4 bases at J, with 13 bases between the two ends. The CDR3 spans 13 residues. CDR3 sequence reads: CAWMRQSIYGYTF. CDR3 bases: TGTGCCTGGATGCGACAGAGTATCTATGGCTACACCTTC.